The 14 T cell receptor beta chains listed next were all sequenced from one sample in a study of T cell repertoires in cytomegalovirus infection. TCRdb reanalysed the reads using MiXCR and keeps one entry per CDR3 protein. Of 500,000 or so distinct CDR3 sequences in the sample, 16% were seen once. Input material: CD8+ T cells from PBMCs. The receptors here all came from a human donor in good health (CMV status not recorded). Some clones in this sample may be carry-over from other donors' samples.

The chain uses TRBV7-9 and TRBJ1-5; 7 bases are shared with TRBD1. The CDR3 runs 15 residues. V lost 3 bases, J lost 5 bases, and 7 bases stayed unmatched. Germline lookup yields CDR1 SEHNR and CDR2 FQNEAQ (reference sequence). CDR3 nucleotide sequence: TGTGCCAGCAGCTTCGGTCAGACAGGGCATCAGCCCCAGCATTTT. Protein: CASSFGQTGHQPQHF.

This clonotype was recorded a few times. The chain combines TRBV19 with TRBJ1-1; D is ambiguous. Germline CDR1 is LNHDA and CDR2 is SQIVND (reference sequence). V was clipped by 3 bases and J by 2 bases, with 13 bases between them. This CDR3 has 15 residues. The DNA for the CDR3 is TGTGCCAGTAGTATCTACCTGGACGCTAACACTGAAGCTTTCTTT. It is translated as CASSIYLDANTEAFF.

The V gene is TRBV9, the J gene TRBJ2-3, with 14 positions matching TRBD2. Germline V gives CDR1 SGDLS, CDR2 YYNGEE. The CDR3 has 17 amino acids. The V and J ends lost 3 bases and 5 bases, in that order; junction bases with no gene match: 8. CDR3: CASSGRTSGGRGDTQYF. CDR3 sequence (DNA): TGTGCCAGCAGCGGTCGGACTAGCGGGGGGAGGGGAGATACGCAGTATTTT.

The rearrangement links TRBV7-6 to TRBJ2-3; D might be TRBD2 (6 bases). Germline V gives CDR1 SGHVS, CDR2 FNYEAQ. The CDR3 runs 17 residues. Deletions cut 4 bases from V and 2 bases from J, with 19 bases between. The CDR3 DNA reads TGTGCCAGCAGCTGCGAGTTGGGACTCGTATACACAGATACGCAGTATTTT. It is translated as CASSCELGLVYTDTQYF.

This clonotype showed up many times. The chain has TRBV7-8 and TRBJ1-4; D gene unclear. V was clipped by 2 bases and J by 3 bases, with 16 bases between them. This CDR3 is built from 17 residues. The germline V gene encodes CDR1 SGHVS and CDR2 FQNEAQ. The CDR3: CASSLRKRALPNEKLFF. The CDR3, as DNA: TGTGCCAGCAGCTTAAGGAAGAGGGCCCTTCCTAATGAAAAACTGTTTTTT.

In regard to this clonotype: With a much larger clone just one base away, this may be a read error. CDR3 in amino acids: CASGLEASRNYGYTF. The CDR3 region has the DNA TGTGCCAGCGGCTTAGAGGCCAGTAGAAACTATGGCTACACCTTC. The V gene is TRBV7-8, the J gene TRBJ1-2; the D is unclear. There are 15 residues in the CDR3. In germline, CDR1 is SGHVS, CDR2 FQNEAQ.

This clonotype was recorded a few times. J is TRBJ2-7 and V is TRBV27; a weak D match, TRBD2 (6 bases). V was shortened by 2 bases and J by 4 bases, with 12 bases between the two germline ends. Germline CDR1 MNHEY, CDR2 SMNVEV (reference sequence). The CDR3 spans 14 residues. The CDR3 DNA follows: TGTGCCAGCAGTTTAGGAGGGATCCTTTACGAGCAGTACTTC. It yields the protein CASSLGGILYEQYF.

This clonotype has ten or more counts. The rearrangement links TRBV7-6 to TRBJ1-1; 7 positions agree with TRBD1. V gave up 1 base and J gave up 5 bases; unmatched junction bases: 4. Germline V gives CDR1 SGHVS, CDR2 FNYEAQ. This CDR3 has 14 residues. The CDR3 sequence is CASSLVKGATEAFF. CDR3 nucleotide sequence: TGTGCCAGCAGCTTAGTGAAGGGGGCAACTGAAGCTTTCTTT.

Many counts were recorded for this clonotype. V and J are TRBV7-2 and TRBJ1-1; 12 bases fit TRBD1. Germline CDR1 and CDR2: SGHTA and FQGNSA. The V segment lost 10 bases and the J segment 5 bases; nucleotides outside the gene matches: 8. The CDR3 is 14 residues long. The CDR3 nucleotides are TGTGCCACCCCGGGACAGGGGGCGGTTACTGAAGCTTTCTTT. This translates into CATPGQGAVTEAFF.

This clonotype appeared once. A junction boundary mismatches the germline segment, possibly from a read error. The rearrangement joins TRBV7-3 to TRBJ2-4; unclear D gene. Germline V lookup: CDR1 SGHTA, CDR2 FQGTGA. There are 14 residues in the CDR3. The CDR3 region has the DNA TGTGCCAGCAGCTTAGAGGTAGCCAAAAACATTCAATGCTTC. Its protein product is CASSLEVAKNIQCF. The full variable domain, rest sourced from reference TRBV7-3 and TRBJ2-4, is GAGVSQTPSNKVTEKGKYVELRCDPISGHTALYWYRQSLGQGPEFLIYFQGTGAADDSGLPNDRFFAVRPEGSVSTLKIQRTERGDSAVYLCASSLEVAKNIQCFGAGTRLSVL.

For the CDR3, the DNA is TGTGCCACCCTTTCCCCGGGACATCAATCTTACGAGCAGTACTTC. Translation gives CATLSPGHQSYEQYF. The V call is TRBV7-9, the J call TRBJ2-7; the D gene is possibly TRBD1 (6 bases). From germline, CDR1 is SEHNR and CDR2 FQNEAQ (reference sequence). CDR3 length equals 15 residues. The V end was cut by 10 bases, the J end by 4 bases, with 23 bases between.

This clonotype was seen a few times. This chain connects TRBV7-9 to TRBJ1-6, with TRBD1 matching over 7 bases. The CDR3 contains 16 residues. CDR1 is SEHNR, CDR2 FQNEAQ, per germline (reference sequence). V shed 5 bases, J shed 7 bases, and the junction held 11 bases outside the gene matches. The CDR3 protein is CASSPRQGLGNSPLHF. The CDR3 DNA follows: TGTGCCAGCAGCCCTAGACAGGGTCTGGGCAATTCACCCCTCCACTTT.

This clonotype has at least ten counts. The rearrangement joins TRBV7-8 to TRBJ2-3; D perhaps matches TRBD2 (6 bases). Germline CDR1 reads SGHVS; CDR2 reads FQNEAQ. The length of the CDR3 is 15 residues. Trimming stripped 6 bases from V and 0 bases from J, with 13 bases between. The CDR3 nucleotides are TGTGCCAGCAGTCCCCTGGCGGGGAGCACAGATACGCAGTATTTT. It encodes CASSPLAGSTDTQYF. Complete variable domain (other parts from reference TRBV7-8 and TRBJ2-3): GAGVSQSPRYKVAKRGQDVALRCDPISGHVSLFWYQQALGQGPEFLTYFQNEAQLDKSGLPSDRFFAERPEGSVSTLKIQRTQQEDSAVYLCASSPLAGSTDTQYFGPGTRLTVL.

This clonotype was observed at least ten times. The J gene is TRBJ1-5, the V gene TRBV27, with D possibly being TRBD1 (5 bases). Trimming removed 4 bases from V and 5 bases from J, with 18 bases in between. The CDR3 totals 16 residues. The germline V gene has CDR1 MNHEY and CDR2 SMNVEV (reference sequence). CDR3 residues: CASSYKPRGYDQPQHF. The CDR3 DNA follows: TGTGCCAGCAGTTATAAGCCCCGGGGGTACGATCAGCCCCAGCATTTT.